Listed below are T cell receptor beta chains from one sample, sequenced in a study of blood T cells in healthy people across ages. TCRdb processed the 5' RACE reads anew with MiXCR; each CDR3 protein has one entry. The table has about 680,000 distinct CDR3 sequences, more than 40% seen once; the top ten hold 30% to 40%. Sequencing was done on a sample of blood. These receptors were taken from a woman between 55 and 75 years old in good health. The CDR3 runs from the conserved cysteine through the conserved F or W. The D gene is left open where the match is weak. Not all rows give a size; the values are once, few, many and, for expanded clones, a class.

V	size	D	J	DNA	CDR3
TRBV5-1	few	NA	TRBJ1-1	TGCGCCAGCAGCCCCGAGGGTAGGGGCGGCACTGAAGCTTTCTTT	CASSPEGRGGTEAFF
TRBV20-1	NA	NA	TRBJ1-1	TGCAGTGCTAGAGTTGGAGGCCGCACTGAAGCTTTCTTT	CSARVGGRTEAFF
TRBV20-1	NA	NA	TRBJ1-4	TGCAGTGCTAGTAATCCTCTCGGGGCTAATGAAAAACTGTTTTTT	CSASNPLGANEKLFF
TRBV15	NA	TRBD2	TRBJ2-5	TGTGCCACCAGCAGAGATGGGGGGGGTCTAGTCACCCAGTACTTC	CATSRDGGGLVTQYF
TRBV25-1	NA	NA	TRBJ2-1	TGTGCCAGCAAGGAGGGGGCGCGGAGTGAGCAGTTCTTC	CASKEGARSEQFF
TRBV7-9	NA	NA	TRBJ2-1	TGTGCCAGCAGCCTAAACCCCGAGATAAACAATGAGCAGTTCTTC	CASSLNPEINNEQFF
TRBV29-1	few	NA	TRBJ2-1	TGCAGCGTTGAAACTGGAACGGGGGACTCCTACAATGAGCAGTTCTTC	CSVETGTGDSYNEQFF
TRBV18	NA	NA	TRBJ2-1	TGTGCCAGCTCACCATTTCGGGAGCGGCTGGGGTGGGAGTTCTTC	CASSPFRERLGWEFF
TRBV4-1	NA	NA	TRBJ2-5	TGCGCCAGCAGCCAAGTCAATGAGCAGTACTTC	CASSQVNEQYF
TRBV30	NA	NA	TRBJ1-4	TGTGCCTGGAGCCTGGATGAAAAACTGTTTTTT	CAWSLDEKLFF
TRBV20-1	NA	TRBD2	TRBJ2-3	TGCAGTGCTAGGGATCCGGGAGGGGGAAATGGGGATACGCAGTATTTT	CSARDPGGGNGDTQYF
TRBV15	NA	NA	TRBJ1-2	TGTGCCACCAGCAGAGATTATGGCACCACGACTCTTGCCTTCTATGGCTACACCTTC	CATSRDYGTTTLAFYGYTF
TRBV25-1	NA	NA	TRBJ2-7	TGTGCCAGCAGTGAAATCGACCGAGCCTACGAGCAGTACTTC	CASSEIDRAYEQYF
TRBV29-1	few	NA	TRBJ1-4	TGCAGCGTTGAGGCAGCCTATAATGAAAAACTGTTTTTT	CSVEAAYNEKLFF
TRBV6-5	NA	TRBD1	TRBJ2-3	TGTGCCAGCAAACCACGGGACAGGATCACAGATACGCAGTATTTT	CASKPRDRITDTQYF
TRBV20-1	NA	TRBD2	TRBJ2-7	TGCAGTGCTAGAGAAGAGGGAGGGCCCCACGAGCAGTACTTC	CSAREEGGPHEQYF
TRBV2	NA	TRBD2	TRBJ2-5	TGTGCCAGCAGTGGCGGGACAGCTCGGACTAGCGGGAAAGAGACCCAGTACTTC	CASSGGTARTSGKETQYF
TRBV20-1	NA	NA	TRBJ2-7	TGCAGTGCTAGAGATAAAAGCTACGAGCAGTACTTC	CSARDKSYEQYF
TRBV5-6	few	TRBD2	TRBJ2-7	TGTGCCAGCAGCTTAGCGGGAGGGCCGACATACGAGCAGTACTTC	CASSLAGGPTYEQYF
TRBV18	NA	NA	TRBJ1-2	TGTGCCAGCTCACGGGACACCTTCTATGGCTACACCTTC	CASSRDTFYGYTF
TRBV2	NA	TRBD2	TRBJ2-5	TGTGCCAGCAGTGGGACTAGCGGTAGATTTGAGACCCAGTACTTC	CASSGTSGRFETQYF
TRBV20-1	few	NA	TRBJ2-3	TGCAGTGCTAGAGGTGGGCCGTATAGCACAGATACGCAGTATTTT	CSARGGPYSTDTQYF
TRBV12-3/TRBV12-4	NA	NA	TRBJ2-1	TGTGCCATCCAACGAGCGCTATACAATGAGCAGTTCTTC	CAIQRALYNEQFF
TRBV27	once	TRBD1	TRBJ2-4	TGTGCCAGCAGTTTGGACAGGGGGCTAGAAAACATTCAGTACTTC	CASSLDRGLENIQYF
TRBV7-2	NA	NA	TRBJ2-5	TGTGCCAGCAGCTTACTAAGGGCCGAGACCCAGTACTTC	CASSLLRAETQYF
TRBV28	NA	NA	TRBJ2-7	TGTGCCAGCAGTTCCTCCAGGGGCGAGCAGTACTTC	CASSSSRGEQYF
TRBV20-1	once	NA	TRBJ1-4	TGCAGTGCTAGAGACCGGACCGGGAATGAAAAACTGTTTTTT	CSARDRTGNEKLFF
TRBV20-1	NA	NA	TRBJ2-7	TGCAGTGCTAGAGAGGGCAGTTGGTACGAGCAGTACTTC	CSAREGSWYEQYF
TRBV12-3/TRBV12-4	NA	NA	TRBJ1-1	TGTGCCAGCAGTTTAGACACCACTGAAGCTTTCTTT	CASSLDTTEAFF
TRBV10-3	NA	TRBD2	TRBJ2-7	TGTGCCATCAGTGACGGGTCTAGCGGGAGATCATCCGAGCAGTACTTC	CAISDGSSGRSSEQYF
TRBV13	NA	NA	TRBJ2-1	TGTGCCAGCAGCTTATCCGGGACACGCTTTAGGAATGAGCAGTTCTTC	CASSLSGTRFRNEQFF
TRBV13	few	NA	TRBJ2-4	TGTGCCAGCAGCTTAGGCCTTGGTTTTGACCACCATGGGGACATTCAGTACTTC	CASSLGLGFDHHGDIQYF
TRBV18	few	NA	TRBJ2-7	TGTGCCAGCTCTACGAATCAGATCCCGACCTACGAGCAGTACTTC	CASSTNQIPTYEQYF
TRBV7-2	NA	TRBD1	TRBJ2-1	TGTGCCAGCAGGCCAGGGACAGGGGGGTTCTGGGAGCAGTTCTTC	CASRPGTGGFWEQFF
TRBV18	NA	NA	TRBJ2-6	TGTGCCAGCTCACCACAGAGCTCTGGGGCCAACGTCCTGACTTTC	CASSPQSSGANVLTF
TRBV20-1	NA	NA	TRBJ1-5	TGCAGTGCTAGAACCCCGATGTCACGATATAGCAATCAGCCCCAGCATTTT	CSARTPMSRYSNQPQHF
TRBV4-2	NA	NA	TRBJ1-2	TGTGCCAGCAGCCCAGGGCCAGAGATAGGAGGCCACACCTTC	CASSPGPEIGGHTF
TRBV21-1	few	NA	TRBJ2-3	TGTGCCAGCAGCAAGGGGAACAGGGGGCCAGATATAGGCACAGATACGCAGTATTTT	CASSKGNRGPDIGTDTQYF
TRBV9	many	NA	TRBJ1-1	TGTGCCAGCAGCGTATACTTGGGGACAATGAACACTGAAGCTTTCTTT	CASSVYLGTMNTEAFF
TRBV7-2	NA	NA	TRBJ2-1	TGTGCCAGCAGCCGACCAAGGGATACGCAGTTCTTC	CASSRPRDTQFF